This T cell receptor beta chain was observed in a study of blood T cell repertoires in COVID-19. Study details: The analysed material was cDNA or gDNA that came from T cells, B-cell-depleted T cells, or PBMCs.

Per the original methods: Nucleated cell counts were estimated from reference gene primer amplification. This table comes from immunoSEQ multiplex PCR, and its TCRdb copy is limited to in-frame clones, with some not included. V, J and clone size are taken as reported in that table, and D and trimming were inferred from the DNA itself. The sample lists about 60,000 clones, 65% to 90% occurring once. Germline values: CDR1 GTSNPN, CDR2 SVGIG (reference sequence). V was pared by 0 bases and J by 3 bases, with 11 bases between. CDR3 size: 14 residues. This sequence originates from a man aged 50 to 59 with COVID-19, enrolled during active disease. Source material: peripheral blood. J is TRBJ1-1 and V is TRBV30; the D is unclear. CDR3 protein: CAWSVTGRYTEAFF. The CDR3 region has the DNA TGTGCCTGGAGTGTGACCGGGAGGTACACTGAAGCTTTCTTT. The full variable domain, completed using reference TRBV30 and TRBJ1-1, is SQTIHQWPATLVQPVGSPLSLECTVEGTSNPNLYWYRQAAGRGLQLLFYSVGIGQISSEVPQNLSASRPQDRQFILSSKKLLLSDSGFYLCAWSVTGRYTEAFFGQGTRLTVV.